A single TCR beta chain is shown here with its context. The second PCR ran roughly 7 to 12 cycles with a sample-barcoded 5' primer and J-beta primers. MiXCR, run by TCRdb on the 5' RACE reads, gives a single entry per CDR3 protein. The sample holds roughly 700,000 distinct CDR3 sequences; 20% to 25% are singletons and the top ten take 9.4%. After removal of 3 bases from V and 6 bases from J, the junction contained 6 bases not matched to a gene. Germline assignment: CDR1 SGDLS and CDR2 YYNGEE. The CDR3 runs to 14 residues. These data are taken from a study of blood T cells in healthy people across ages. The same specimen was also included in a second study, on T cells of mothers and their children.

The V gene is TRBV9, the J gene TRBJ2-3; 8 bases are a match to TRBD2. The receptor was isolated from a boy between 10 and 17 years old in good health. Material: blood. The DNA of the CDR3 is TGTGCCAGCAGCGGAAGCGGGGGCGGGGATACGCAGTATTTT. This gives the protein CASSGSGGGDTQYF.